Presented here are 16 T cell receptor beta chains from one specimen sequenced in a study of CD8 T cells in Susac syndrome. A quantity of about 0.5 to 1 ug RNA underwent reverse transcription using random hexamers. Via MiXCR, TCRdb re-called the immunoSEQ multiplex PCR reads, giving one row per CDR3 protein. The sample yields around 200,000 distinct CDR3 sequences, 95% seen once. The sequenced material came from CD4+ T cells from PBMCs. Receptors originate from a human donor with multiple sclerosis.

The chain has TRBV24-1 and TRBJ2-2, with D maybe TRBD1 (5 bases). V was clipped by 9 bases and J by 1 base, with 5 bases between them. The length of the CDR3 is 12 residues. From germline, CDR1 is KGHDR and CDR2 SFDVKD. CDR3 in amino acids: CATGQNTGELFF. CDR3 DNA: TGTGCCACCGGACAGAACACCGGGGAGCTGTTTTTT.

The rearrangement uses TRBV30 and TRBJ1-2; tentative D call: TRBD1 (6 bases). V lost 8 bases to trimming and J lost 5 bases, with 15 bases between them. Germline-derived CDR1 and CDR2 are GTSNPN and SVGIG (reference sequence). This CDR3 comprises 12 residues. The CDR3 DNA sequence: TGTGCCGGTACAGGGAATGGGTATGGCTACACCTTC. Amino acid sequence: CAGTGNGYGYTF.

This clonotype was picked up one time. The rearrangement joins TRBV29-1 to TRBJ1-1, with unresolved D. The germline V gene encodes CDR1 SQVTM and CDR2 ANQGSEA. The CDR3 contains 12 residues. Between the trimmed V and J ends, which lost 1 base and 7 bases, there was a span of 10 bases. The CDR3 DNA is TGCAGCGTTGAAGGGCAGGACCTTGAAGCTTTCTTT. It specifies CSVEGQDLEAFF.

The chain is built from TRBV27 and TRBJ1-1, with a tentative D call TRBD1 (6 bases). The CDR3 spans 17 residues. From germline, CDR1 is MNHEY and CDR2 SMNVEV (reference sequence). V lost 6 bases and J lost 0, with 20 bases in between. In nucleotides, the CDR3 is TGTGCCAGCAGCTCCCGCAGGGGCCTTACTATGAACACTGAAGCTTTCTTT. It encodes CASSSRRGLTMNTEAFF.

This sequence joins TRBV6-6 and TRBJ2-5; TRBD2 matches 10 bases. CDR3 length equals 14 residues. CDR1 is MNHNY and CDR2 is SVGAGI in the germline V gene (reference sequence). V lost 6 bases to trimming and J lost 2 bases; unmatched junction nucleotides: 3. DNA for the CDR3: TGTGCCAGCAGCATGACTAGCGGGCAAGAGACCCAGTACTTC. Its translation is CASSMTSGQETQYF.

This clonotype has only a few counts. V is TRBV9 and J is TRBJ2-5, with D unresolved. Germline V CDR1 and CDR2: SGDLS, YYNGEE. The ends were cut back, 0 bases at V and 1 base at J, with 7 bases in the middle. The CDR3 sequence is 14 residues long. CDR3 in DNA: TGTGCCAGCAGCGTAGCTGCGGTCCAAGAGACCCAGTACTTC. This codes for CASSVAAVQETQYF. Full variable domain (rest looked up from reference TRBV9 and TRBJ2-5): DSGVTQTPKHLITATGQRVTLRCSPRSGDLSVYWYQQSLDQGLQFLIQYYNGEERAKGNILERFSAQQFPDLHSELNLSSLELGDSALYFCASSVAAVQETQYFGPGTRLLVL.

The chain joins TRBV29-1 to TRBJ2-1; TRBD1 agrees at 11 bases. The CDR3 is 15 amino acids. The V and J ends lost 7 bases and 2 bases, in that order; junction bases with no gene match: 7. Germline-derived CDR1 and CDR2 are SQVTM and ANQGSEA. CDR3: CSAGQGASTYNEQFF. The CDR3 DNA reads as TGCAGCGCCGGACAGGGGGCTTCTACCTACAATGAGCAGTTCTTC.

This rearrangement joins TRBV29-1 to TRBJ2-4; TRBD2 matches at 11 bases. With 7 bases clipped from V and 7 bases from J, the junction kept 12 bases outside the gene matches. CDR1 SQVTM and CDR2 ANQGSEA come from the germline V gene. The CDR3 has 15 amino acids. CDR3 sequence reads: CSATGTSGSSNIQYF. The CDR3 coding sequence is TGCAGCGCAACCGGGACTAGCGGTTCTTCGAACATTCAGTACTTC.

The chain's CDR3 is CASSLRDTNTEAFF. In nucleotides, the CDR3 is TGTGCCAGCAGCCTCCGGGACACAAACACTGAAGCTTTCTTT. The chain couples TRBV12-3 or TRBV12-4 to TRBJ1-1; D might be TRBD1 (6 bases). Trimming stripped 6 bases from V and 2 bases from J, with 13 bases between. The CDR3 length is 14 residues.

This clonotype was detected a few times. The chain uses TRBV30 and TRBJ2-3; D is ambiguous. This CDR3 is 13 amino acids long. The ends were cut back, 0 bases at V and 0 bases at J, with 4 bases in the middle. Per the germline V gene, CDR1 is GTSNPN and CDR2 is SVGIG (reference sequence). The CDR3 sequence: CAWSVGSTDTQYF. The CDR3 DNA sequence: TGTGCCTGGAGTGTCGGGAGCACAGATACGCAGTATTTT.

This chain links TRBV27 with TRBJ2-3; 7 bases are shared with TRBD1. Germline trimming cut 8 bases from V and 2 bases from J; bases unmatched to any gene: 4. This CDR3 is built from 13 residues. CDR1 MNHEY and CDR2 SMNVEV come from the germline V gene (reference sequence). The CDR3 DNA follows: TGTGCCAGCTCGGACAGGACCACAGATACGCAGTATTTT. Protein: CASSDRTTDTQYF.

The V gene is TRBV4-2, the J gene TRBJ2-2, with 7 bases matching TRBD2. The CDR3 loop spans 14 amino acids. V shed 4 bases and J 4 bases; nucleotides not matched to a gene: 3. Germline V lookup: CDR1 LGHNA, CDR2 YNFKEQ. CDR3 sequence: CASSPSGSTGELFF. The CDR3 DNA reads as TGTGCCAGCAGCCCTAGCGGAAGCACCGGGGAGCTGTTTTTT.

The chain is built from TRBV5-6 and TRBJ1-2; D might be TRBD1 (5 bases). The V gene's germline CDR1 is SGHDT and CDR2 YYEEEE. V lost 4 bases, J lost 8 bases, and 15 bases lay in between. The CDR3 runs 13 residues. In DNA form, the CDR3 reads TGTGCCAGCAGCACGGGACTAGGGGACGGCTACACCTTC. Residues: CASSTGLGDGYTF.

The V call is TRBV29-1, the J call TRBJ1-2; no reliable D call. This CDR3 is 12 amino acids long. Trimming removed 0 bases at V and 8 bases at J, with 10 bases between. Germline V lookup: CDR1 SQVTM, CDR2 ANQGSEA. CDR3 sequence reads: CSVEEGMTGYTF. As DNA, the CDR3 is TGCAGCGTTGAAGAGGGAATGACGGGCTACACCTTC.

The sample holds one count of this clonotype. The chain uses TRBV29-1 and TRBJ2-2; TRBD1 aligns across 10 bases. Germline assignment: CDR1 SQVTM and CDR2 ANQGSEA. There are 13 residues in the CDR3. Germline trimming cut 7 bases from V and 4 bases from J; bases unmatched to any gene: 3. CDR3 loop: CSGGQGTTGELFF. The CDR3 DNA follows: TGCAGCGGGGGACAGGGGACCACCGGGGAGCTGTTTTTT.

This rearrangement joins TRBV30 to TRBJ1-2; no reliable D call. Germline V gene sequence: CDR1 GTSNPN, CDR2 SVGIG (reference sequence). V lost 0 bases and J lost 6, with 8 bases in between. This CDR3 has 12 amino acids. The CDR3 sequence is CAWSVERDGYTF. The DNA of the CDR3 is TGTGCCTGGAGTGTAGAGAGGGATGGCTACACCTTC.